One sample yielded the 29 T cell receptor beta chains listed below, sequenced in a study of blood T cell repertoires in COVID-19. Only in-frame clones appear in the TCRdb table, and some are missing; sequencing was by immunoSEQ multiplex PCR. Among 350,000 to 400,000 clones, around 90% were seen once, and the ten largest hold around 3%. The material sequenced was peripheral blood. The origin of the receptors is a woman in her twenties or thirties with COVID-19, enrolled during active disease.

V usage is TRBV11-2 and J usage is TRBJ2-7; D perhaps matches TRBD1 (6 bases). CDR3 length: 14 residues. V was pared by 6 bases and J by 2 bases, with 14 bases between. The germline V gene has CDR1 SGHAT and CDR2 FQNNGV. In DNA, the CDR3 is TGTGCCAGCAGTCCGGGGCAGGGGACCTACGAGCAGTACTTC. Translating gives CASSPGQGTYEQYF.

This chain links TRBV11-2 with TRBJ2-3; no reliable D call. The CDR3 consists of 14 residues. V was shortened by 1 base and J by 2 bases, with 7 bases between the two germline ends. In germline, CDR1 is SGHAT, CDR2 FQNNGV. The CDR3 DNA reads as TGTGCCAGCAGCTTAGGCGGATCCACAGATACGCAGTATTTT. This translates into CASSLGGSTDTQYF.

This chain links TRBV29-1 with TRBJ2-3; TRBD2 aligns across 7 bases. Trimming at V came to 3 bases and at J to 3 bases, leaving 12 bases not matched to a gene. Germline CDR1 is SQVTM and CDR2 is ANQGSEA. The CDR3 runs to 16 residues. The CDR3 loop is CSVDLSGREGTDTQYF. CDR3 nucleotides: TGCAGCGTTGATTTATCGGGGAGGGAAGGGACAGATACGCAGTATTTT.

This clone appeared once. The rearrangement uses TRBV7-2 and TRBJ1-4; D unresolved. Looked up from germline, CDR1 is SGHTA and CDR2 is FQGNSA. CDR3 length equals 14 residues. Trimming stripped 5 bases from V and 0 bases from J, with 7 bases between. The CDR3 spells CASSLSPTNEKLFF. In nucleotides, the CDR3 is TGTGCCAGCAGCCTAAGCCCAACTAATGAAAAACTGTTTTTT.

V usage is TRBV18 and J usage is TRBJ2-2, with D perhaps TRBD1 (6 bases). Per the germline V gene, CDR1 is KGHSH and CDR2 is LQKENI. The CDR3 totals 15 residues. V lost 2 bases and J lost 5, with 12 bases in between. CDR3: CASSPRGTETGELFF. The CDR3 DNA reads TGTGCCAGCTCACCAAGGGGGACCGAGACCGGGGAGCTGTTTTTT.

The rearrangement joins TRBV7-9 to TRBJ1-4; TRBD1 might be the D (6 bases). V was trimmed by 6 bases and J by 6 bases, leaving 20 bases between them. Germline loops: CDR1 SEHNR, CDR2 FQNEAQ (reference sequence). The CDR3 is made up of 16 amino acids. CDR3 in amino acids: CASRPPSRGSDEKLFF. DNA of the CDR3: TGTGCCAGCAGGCCCCCCTCCAGGGGTAGTGATGAAAAACTGTTTTTT. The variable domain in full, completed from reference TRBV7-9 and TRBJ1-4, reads DTGVSQNPRHKITKRGQNVTFRCDPISEHNRLYWYRQTLGQGPEFLTYFQNEAQLEKSRLLSDRFSAERPKGSFSTLEIQRTEQGDSAMYLCASRPPSRGSDEKLFFGSGTQLSVL.

The CDR3, as DNA: TGTGCCAGCAGCTTAGCCGCCGGGACTAGCAGTTCCTACAATGAGCAGTTCTTC. Encoded protein: CASSLAAGTSSSYNEQFF. J is TRBJ2-1 and V is TRBV7-2; 9 bases agree with TRBD2. CDR3 size: 18 residues. Germline assignment: CDR1 SGHTA and CDR2 FQGNSA. Trimming removed 0 bases from V and 1 base from J; junction bases left unmatched: 7.

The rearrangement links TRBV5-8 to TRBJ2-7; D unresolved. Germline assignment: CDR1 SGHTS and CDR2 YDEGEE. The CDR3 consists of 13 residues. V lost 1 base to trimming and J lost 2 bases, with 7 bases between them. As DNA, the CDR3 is TGTGCCAGCAGCTTGAACGAGGCCTACGAGCAGTACGTC. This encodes CASSLNEAYEQYV.

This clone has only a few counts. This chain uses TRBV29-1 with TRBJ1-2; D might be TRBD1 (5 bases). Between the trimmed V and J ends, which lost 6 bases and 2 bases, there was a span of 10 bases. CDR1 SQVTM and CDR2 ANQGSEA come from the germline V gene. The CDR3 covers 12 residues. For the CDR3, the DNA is TGCAGCGTCGGGGGTCCCAACTATGGCTACACCTTC. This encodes CSVGGPNYGYTF.

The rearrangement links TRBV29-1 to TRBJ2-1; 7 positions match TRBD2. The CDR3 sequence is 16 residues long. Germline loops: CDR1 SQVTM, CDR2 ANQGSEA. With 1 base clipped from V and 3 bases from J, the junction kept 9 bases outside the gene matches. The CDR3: CSVEVRLGLSYNEQFF. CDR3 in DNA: TGCAGCGTTGAAGTAAGGTTGGGACTAAGCTACAATGAGCAGTTCTTC.

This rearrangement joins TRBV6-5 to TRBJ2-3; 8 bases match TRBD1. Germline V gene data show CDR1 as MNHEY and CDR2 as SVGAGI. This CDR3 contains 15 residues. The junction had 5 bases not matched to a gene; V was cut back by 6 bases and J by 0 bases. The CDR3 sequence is CASRRTGPSTDTQYF. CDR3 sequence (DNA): TGTGCCAGCAGGAGGACAGGGCCTAGCACAGATACGCAGTATTTT.

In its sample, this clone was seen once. CDR3 region: CASSVEGLAGTSSTDTQYF. CDR3 bases: TGTGCCAGCAGCGTAGAGGGACTAGCGGGAACCTCTAGCACAGATACGCAGTATTTT. This chain joins TRBV9 and TRBJ2-3; 13 bases are a match to TRBD2. The V and J ends lost 0 bases and 0 bases, in that order; junction bases with no gene match: 7. CDR3 size: 19 residues. Germline V lookup: CDR1 SGDLS, CDR2 YYNGEE.

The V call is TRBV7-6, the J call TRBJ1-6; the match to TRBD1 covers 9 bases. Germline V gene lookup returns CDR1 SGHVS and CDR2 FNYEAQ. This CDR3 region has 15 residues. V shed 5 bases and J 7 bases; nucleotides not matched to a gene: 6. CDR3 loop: CASSAGQGGNSPLHF. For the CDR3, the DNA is TGTGCCAGCAGCGCGGGACAGGGAGGAAATTCACCCCTCCACTTT.

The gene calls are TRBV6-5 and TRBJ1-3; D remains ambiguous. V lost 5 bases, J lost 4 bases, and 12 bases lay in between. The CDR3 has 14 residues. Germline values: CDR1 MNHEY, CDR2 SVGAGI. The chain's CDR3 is CASSPEALGNTIYF. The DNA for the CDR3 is TGTGCCAGCAGTCCCGAAGCCCTGGGAAACACCATATATTTT.

CDR3 nucleotides: TGTGCCAGCAGCTTAGTAGCGGGAGGGTTAGATACGCAGTATTTT. Its translation is CASSLVAGGLDTQYF. The rearrangement uses TRBV7-2 and TRBJ2-3, with 11 nucleotides matching TRBD2. Trimming cost V 1 base and J 5 bases; bases outside gene matches: 2. Germline CDR1 SGHTA, CDR2 FQGNSA. The CDR3 is 15 amino acids. The entire variable domain, with the rest obtained from reference TRBV7-2 and TRBJ2-3, is as follows: GAGVSQSPSNKVTEKGKDVELRCDPISGHTALYWYRQSLGQGLEFLIYFQGNSAPDKSGLPSDRFSAERTGGSVSTLTIQRTQQEDSAVYLCASSLVAGGLDTQYFGPGTRLTVL.

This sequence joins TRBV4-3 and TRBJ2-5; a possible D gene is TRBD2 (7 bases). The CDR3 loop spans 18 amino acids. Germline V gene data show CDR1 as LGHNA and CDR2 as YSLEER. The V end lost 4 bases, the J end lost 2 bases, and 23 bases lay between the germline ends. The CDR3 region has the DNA TGCGCCAGCAGCCTAACTCGTGGGGCGGGGGCCTTACAAGAGACCCAGTACTTC. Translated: CASSLTRGAGALQETQYF.

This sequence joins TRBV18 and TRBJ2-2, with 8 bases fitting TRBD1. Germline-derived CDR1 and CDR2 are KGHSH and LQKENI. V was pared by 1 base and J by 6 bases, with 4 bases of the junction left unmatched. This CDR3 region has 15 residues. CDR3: CASSPRDRSPGELFF. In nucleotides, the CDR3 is TGTGCCAGCTCACCACGGGACAGGTCCCCCGGGGAGCTGTTTTTT.

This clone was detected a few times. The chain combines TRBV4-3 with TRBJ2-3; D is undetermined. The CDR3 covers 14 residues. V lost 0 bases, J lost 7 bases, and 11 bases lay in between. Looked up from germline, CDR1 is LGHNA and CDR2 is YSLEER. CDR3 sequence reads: CASSQDAAPYTQYF. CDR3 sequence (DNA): TGCGCCAGCAGCCAAGATGCAGCGCCATATACGCAGTATTTT.

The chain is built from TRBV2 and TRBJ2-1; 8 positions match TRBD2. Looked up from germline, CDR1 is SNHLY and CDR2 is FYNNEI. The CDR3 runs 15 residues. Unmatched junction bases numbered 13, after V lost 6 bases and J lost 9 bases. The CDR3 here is CASSPSRTSIGEQFF. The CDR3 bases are TGTGCCAGCAGCCCTTCAAGGACTAGCATCGGTGAGCAGTTCTTC.

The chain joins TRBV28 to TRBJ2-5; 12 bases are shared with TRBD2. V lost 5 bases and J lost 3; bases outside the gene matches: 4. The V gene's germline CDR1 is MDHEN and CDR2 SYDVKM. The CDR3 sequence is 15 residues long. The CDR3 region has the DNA TGTGCCAGCAGTATCGGACTAGCGGGGAAAGAGACCCAGTACTTC. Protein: CASSIGLAGKETQYF. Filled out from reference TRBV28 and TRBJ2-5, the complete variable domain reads DVKVTQSSRYLVKRTGEKVFLECVQDMDHENMFWYRQDPGLGLRLIYFSYDVKMKEKGDIPEGYSVSREKKERFSLILESASTNQTSMYLCASSIGLAGKETQYFGPGTRLLVL.

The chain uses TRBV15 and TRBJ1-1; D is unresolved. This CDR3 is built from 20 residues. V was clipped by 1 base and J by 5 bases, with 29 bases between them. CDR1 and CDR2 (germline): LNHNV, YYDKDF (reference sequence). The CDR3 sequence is CATSRGIGGRRIILGTEAFF. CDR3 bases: TGTGCCACCAGCAGAGGAATCGGAGGCAGGAGGATAATTTTGGGGACTGAAGCTTTCTTT.

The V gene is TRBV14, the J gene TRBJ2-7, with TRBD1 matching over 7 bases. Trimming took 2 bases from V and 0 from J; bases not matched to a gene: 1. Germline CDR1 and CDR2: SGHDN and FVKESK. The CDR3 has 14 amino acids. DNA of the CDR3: TGTGCCAGCAGCCAATACAGGGGCTCCTACGAGCAGTACTTC. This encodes CASSQYRGSYEQYF.

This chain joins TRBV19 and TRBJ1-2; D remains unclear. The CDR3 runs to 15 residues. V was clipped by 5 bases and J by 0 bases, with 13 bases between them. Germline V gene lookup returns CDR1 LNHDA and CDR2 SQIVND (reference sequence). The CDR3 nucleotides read TGTGCCAGTAGTGGCGGCAGCCTAGCTAACTATGGCTACACCTTC. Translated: CASSGGSLANYGYTF.

CDR3 in amino acids: CASRQGAHGYTF. In DNA form, the CDR3 reads TGTGCCAGTAGACAGGGGGCTCATGGCTACACCTTC. The chain couples TRBV19 to TRBJ1-2; 9 bases fit TRBD1. CDR1 is LNHDA, CDR2 SQIVND, per germline (reference sequence). With V trimmed by 6 bases and J by 6 bases, 2 bases remained unmatched. This CDR3 comprises 12 residues.

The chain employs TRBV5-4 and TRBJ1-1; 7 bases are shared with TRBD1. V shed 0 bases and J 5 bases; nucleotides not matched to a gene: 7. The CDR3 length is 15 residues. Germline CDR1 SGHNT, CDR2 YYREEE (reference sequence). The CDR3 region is CASSLGIQGNTEAFF. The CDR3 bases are TGTGCCAGCAGCTTGGGAATACAGGGGAATACTGAAGCTTTCTTT.

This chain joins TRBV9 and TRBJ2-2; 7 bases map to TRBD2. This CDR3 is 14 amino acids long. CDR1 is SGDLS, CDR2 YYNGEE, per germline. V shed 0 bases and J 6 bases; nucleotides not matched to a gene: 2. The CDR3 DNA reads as TGTGCCAGCAGCGTAGCGGCGGGAGCCGGGGAGCTGTTTTTT. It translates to CASSVAAGAGELFF.

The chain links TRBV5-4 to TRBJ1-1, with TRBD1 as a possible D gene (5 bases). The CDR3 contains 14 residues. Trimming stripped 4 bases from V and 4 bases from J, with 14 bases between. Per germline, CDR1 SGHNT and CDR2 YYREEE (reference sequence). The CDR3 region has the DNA TGTGCCAGCAGCCTTACGGGCGGGGCCACTGAAGCTTTCTTT. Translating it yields CASSLTGGATEAFF.

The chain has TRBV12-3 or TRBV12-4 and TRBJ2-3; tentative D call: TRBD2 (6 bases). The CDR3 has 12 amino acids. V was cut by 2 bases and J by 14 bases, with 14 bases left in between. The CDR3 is CASSLMGGKGYF. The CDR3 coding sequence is TGTGCCAGCAGTTTAATGGGCGGGAAAGGGTATTTT.

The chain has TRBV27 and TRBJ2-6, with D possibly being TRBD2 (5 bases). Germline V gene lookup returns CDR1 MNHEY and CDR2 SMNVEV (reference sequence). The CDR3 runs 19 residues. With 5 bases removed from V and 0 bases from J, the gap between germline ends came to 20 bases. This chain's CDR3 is CASSPREGITYSGANVLTF. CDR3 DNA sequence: TGTGCCAGCAGTCCTCGAGAGGGAATCACCTACTCTGGGGCCAACGTCCTGACTTTC.